A selection of T cell receptor beta chains follows, all from one sample in a study of cytomegalovirus exposure and HLA in healthy donors. Assay used: immunoSEQ multiplex PCR; TCRdb lists only in-frame clones, some missing. Among 95,000 to 110,000 clones listed, approximately 66% were seen once. Sequencing was carried out using PBMCs. The receptors were gathered from a woman in her fifties or sixties in good health and CMV-seronegative. CDR3s include the opening cysteine and the closing phenylalanine or tryptophan. The D gene is left open where the match is weak.

j_call d_call v_call cdr3_aa
TRBJ1-1 TRBD1 TRBV9 CASSTLQGADTEAFF
TRBJ2-2 - TRBV12-5 CASGKGGGTNTGELFF
TRBJ2-7 TRBD1 TRBV7-8 CASSRDRAYEQYF
TRBJ1-2 TRBD1 TRBV28 CASSSTGSGYTF
TRBJ1-3 - TRBV28 CASRKGHGSGNTIYF
TRBJ1-2 - TRBV7-2 CASSFNVRVGYTF
TRBJ2-2 TRBD1 TRBV4-2 CASSQYRGTGELFF
TRBJ2-5 - TRBV10-3 CAISESAGLVETQYF
TRBJ2-3 TRBD2 TRBV18 CASSPLREEGTQYF
TRBJ2-3 TRBD1 TRBV5-1 CASSLEQGATTDTQYF
TRBJ2-2 TRBD1 TRBV7-9 CASSSPGGENTGELFF
TRBJ2-2 - TRBV2 CASSLAYTGELFF
TRBJ1-5 TRBD1 TRBV27 CASRGQGVRGNQPQHF
TRBJ2-7 TRBD2 TRBV7-6 CASSSFSGSMSYEQYF
TRBJ1-4 - TRBV7-9 CATTLGGSSREKLFF
TRBJ2-2 TRBD2 TRBV5-6 CASSLERGGYTGELFF
TRBJ2-1 TRBD2 TRBV27 CASNILSGGVLREQFF
TRBJ2-2 - TRBV10-3 CAISESRRELFF
TRBJ2-7 TRBD1 TRBV28 CASSLWTGGAYEQYF
TRBJ1-2 - TRBV2 CASTANYGYTF
TRBJ1-4 - TRBV11-3 CASSLGLGQHIPKTFEKLFF
TRBJ2-6 - TRBV6-5 CASSRGLLGANVLTF
TRBJ2-7 - TRBV11-2 CASSLVPYEQYF
TRBJ1-3 - TRBV7-9 CASSFGLEGNTIYF
TRBJ2-6 TRBD1 TRBV7-9 CASSVGQGGPGANVLTF
TRBJ2-2 - TRBV5-6 CASNRGTGELFF
TRBJ1-2 - TRBV25-1 CASSELAGYTF
TRBJ2-3 - TRBV5-8 CASSPSRSSGADTQYF
TRBJ2-1 TRBD2 TRBV7-9 CASRDGRGNEQFF
TRBJ1-3 - TRBV30 CAWGTQGNTIYF
TRBJ1-5 - TRBV7-2 CASSLGTAYSNQPQHF
TRBJ2-7 TRBD2 TRBV11-2 CASSLLSGSNDEQYF
TRBJ2-3 - TRBV5-1 CASSSGDLWDTDTQYF
TRBJ1-1 TRBD1 TRBV4-1 CASSQAYGTGNTEAFF
TRBJ1-4 - TRBV7-9 CASSLRTALGEKLFF
TRBJ1-5 - TRBV19 CASSIPGVEPQHF
TRBJ2-1 - TRBV5-1 CASSLQDYNEQFF
TRBJ2-5 - TRBV5-6 CASSSRRVATQYF
TRBJ2-3 - TRBV7-9 CASSFGGIADTQYF
TRBJ1-1 - TRBV5-4 CASSLAAGETEAFF
TRBJ2-7 TRBD1 TRBV11-3 CASSSKGQGFWVPSYEQYF
TRBJ2-1 TRBD2 TRBV10-3 CATKLTSEWNNEQFF
TRBJ2-3 - TRBV19 CASGQATDTQYF
TRBJ2-1 TRBD2 TRBV4-2 CASSQDPSGGEVVNEQFF
TRBJ1-1 TRBD1 TRBV5-1 CASQGQVSTEAFF
TRBJ1-3 - TRBV6-5 CASSYHQGLSGNTIYF
TRBJ1-1 - TRBV30 CAWSPRGESNTEAFF
TRBJ2-3 TRBD2 TRBV2 CASRITSGTPTDTQYF